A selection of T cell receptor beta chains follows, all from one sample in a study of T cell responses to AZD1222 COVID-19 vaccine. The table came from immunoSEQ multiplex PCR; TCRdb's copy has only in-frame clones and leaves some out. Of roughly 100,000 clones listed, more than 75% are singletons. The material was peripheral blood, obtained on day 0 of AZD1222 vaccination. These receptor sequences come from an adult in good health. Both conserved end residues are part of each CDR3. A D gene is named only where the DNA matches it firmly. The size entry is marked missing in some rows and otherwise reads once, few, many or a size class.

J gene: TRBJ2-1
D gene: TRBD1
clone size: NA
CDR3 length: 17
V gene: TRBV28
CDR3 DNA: TGTGCCAGCAGTTTCGGACAGGGGGCTAGCTCCTACAATGAGCAGTTCTTC
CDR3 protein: CASSFGQGASSYNEQFF

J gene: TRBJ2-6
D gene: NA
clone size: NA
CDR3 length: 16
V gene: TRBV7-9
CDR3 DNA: TGTGCCAGCAGCTTGCTCGGGGAAGGTGGGGCCAACGTCCTGACTTTC
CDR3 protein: CASSLLGEGGANVLTF

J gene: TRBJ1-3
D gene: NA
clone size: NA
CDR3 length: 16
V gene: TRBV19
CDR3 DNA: TGTGCCAGTTCCATCATTCAGGGGTTAGAAGGAAACACCATATATTTT
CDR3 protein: CASSIIQGLEGNTIYF

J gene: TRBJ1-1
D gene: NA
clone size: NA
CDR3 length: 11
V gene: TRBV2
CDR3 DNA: TGTGCCAGCAGAGGGGACACTGAAGCTTTCTTT
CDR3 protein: CASRGDTEAFF

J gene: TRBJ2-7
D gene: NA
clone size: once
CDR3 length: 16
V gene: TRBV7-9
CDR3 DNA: TGTGCCAGCAGCCCCGACAGTCAGTTCCGCTTTTACGAGCAGTACTTC
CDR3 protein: CASSPDSQFRFYEQYF

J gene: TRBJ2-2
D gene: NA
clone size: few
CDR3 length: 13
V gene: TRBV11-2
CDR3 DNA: TGTGCCAGCAGCTTAGAAAACACCGGGGAGCTGTTTTTT
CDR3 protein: CASSLENTGELFF

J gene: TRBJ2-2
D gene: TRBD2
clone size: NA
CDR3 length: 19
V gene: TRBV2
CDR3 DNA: TGTGCCAGCAGTGAAGAAGGTGCGGGAGGGCCGATTATAACCGGGGAGCTGTTTTTT
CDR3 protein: CASSEEGAGGPIITGELFF

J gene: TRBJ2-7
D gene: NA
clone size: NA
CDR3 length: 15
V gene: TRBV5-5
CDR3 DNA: TGTGCCAGCAGCCCCCAGACAGTTTTATCCTACGAGCAGTACTTC
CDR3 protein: CASSPQTVLSYEQYF

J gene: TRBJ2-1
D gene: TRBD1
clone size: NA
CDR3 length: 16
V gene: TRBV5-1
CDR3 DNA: TGCGCCAGCACCATATCCCGACAGGGGGGTGGGAATGAGCAGTTCTTC
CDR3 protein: CASTISRQGGGNEQFF

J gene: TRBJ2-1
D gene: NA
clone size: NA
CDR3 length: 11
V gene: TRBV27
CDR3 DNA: TGTGCCAGCAGTTTACTCAATGAGCAGTTCTTC
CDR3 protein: CASSLLNEQFF

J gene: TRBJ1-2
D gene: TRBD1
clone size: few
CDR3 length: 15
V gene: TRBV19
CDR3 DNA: TGTGCCAGTAGTCTGATGACAGGGGCGATGGGGGGCTACACCTTC
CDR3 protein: CASSLMTGAMGGYTF

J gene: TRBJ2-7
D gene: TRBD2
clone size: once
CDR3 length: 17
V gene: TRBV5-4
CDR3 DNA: TGTGCCAGCAGCTCCGCAGGGGGACGGCGGGAGGGCTACGAGCAGTACTTC
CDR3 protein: CASSSAGGRREGYEQYF

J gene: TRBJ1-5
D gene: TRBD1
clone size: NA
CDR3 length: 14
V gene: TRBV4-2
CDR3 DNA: TGTGCCAGCAGCCCAGACAGGGACAATCAGCCCCAGCATTTT
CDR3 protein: CASSPDRDNQPQHF

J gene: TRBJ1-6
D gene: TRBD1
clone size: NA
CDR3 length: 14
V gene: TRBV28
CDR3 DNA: TGTGCCAGCGACCGGACAGGGTCGAATTCACCCCTCCACTTT
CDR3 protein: CASDRTGSNSPLHF

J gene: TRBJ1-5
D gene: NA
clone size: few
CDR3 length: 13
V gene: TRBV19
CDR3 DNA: TGTGCCAGTAGTATTACAGTCAATCAGCCCCAGCATTTT
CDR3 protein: CASSITVNQPQHF

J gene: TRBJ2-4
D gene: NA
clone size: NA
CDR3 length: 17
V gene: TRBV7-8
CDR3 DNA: TGTGCCAGCAGCTTATCCGGGGGCAGGATAGCCAAAAACATTCAGTACTTC
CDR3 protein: CASSLSGGRIAKNIQYF

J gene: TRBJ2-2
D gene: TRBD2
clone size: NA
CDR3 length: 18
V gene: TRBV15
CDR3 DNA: TGTGCCACCAGCAGGTCCGGGACTAGCGGGGGCCCGGGAGGGGAGCTGTTTTTT
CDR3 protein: CATSRSGTSGGPGGELFF

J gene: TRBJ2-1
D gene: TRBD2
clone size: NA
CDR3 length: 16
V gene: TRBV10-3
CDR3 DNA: TGTGCCATCAGTGAGGTCTCACTAGCGGGGGGCAATGAGCAGTTCTTC
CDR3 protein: CAISEVSLAGGNEQFF

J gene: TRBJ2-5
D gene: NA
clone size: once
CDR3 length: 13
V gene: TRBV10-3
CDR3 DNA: TGTGCCATCCGGAGGACCTCAGAAGGGACCCAGTACTTC
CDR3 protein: CAIRRTSEGTQYF

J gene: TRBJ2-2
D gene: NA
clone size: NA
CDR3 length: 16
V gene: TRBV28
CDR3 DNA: TGTGCCAGCAGCAGACTCTATCTCGGGAACACCGGGGAGCTGTTTTTT
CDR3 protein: CASSRLYLGNTGELFF

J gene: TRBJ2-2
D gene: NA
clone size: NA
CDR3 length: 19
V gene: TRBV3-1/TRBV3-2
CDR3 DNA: TGTGCCAGCAGCCAAGTAGGAACGGGAGTCCCCACGAACACCGGGGAGCTGTTTTTT
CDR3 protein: CASSQVGTGVPTNTGELFF

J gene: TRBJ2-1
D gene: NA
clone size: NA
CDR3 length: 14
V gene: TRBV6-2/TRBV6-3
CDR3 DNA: TGTGCCAGCAGTTATCGGCTAGTATACAATGAGCAGTTCTTC
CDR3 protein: CASSYRLVYNEQFF

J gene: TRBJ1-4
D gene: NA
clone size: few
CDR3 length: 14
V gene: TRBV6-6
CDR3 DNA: TGTGCCAGCAGGACGGACCTCCCTAATGAAAAACTGTTTTTT
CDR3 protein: CASRTDLPNEKLFF